A selection of T cell receptor beta chains follows, all from one sample in a study of shared clonotypes between healthy human individuals. Profiling relied on immunoSEQ multiplex PCR, and the TCRdb table lists in-frame clones only, not all of them. The sample includes over a million clones, about 98.5% of them seen just once. Sequencing used naive CD4+ T cells sorted from blood. Source of these receptors: a man younger than 40 in good health. Both conserved end residues are part of each CDR3. The D gene is left open where the match is weak. Part of the rows lack a size; the others show once, few, many or a class for expanded clones.

d_gene: TRBD2; abundance: NA; v_gene: TRBV6-5; j_gene: TRBJ2-5; CDR3nt: TGTGCCAGCAGTTCTAGCGGGATCTCCAAAGAGACCCAGTACTTC; CDR3aa: CASSSSGISKETQYF
d_gene: NA; abundance: NA; v_gene: TRBV6-1; j_gene: TRBJ2-7; CDR3nt: TGTGCCAGCAGTGACGGTTTCACCTACGAGCAGTACTTC; CDR3aa: CASSDGFTYEQYF
d_gene: NA; abundance: NA; v_gene: TRBV7-7; j_gene: TRBJ2-2; CDR3nt: TGTGCTAGCAGCTTAGTCCCAGGCAGGAACACCGGGGAGCTGTTTTTT; CDR3aa: CASSLVPGRNTGELFF
d_gene: TRBD2; abundance: NA; v_gene: TRBV27; j_gene: TRBJ2-7; CDR3nt: TGTGCCAGCAGTTCCCCTTCACTAGCGGGAAGGGACGAGCAGTACTTC; CDR3aa: CASSSPSLAGRDEQYF
d_gene: NA; abundance: NA; v_gene: TRBV21-1; j_gene: TRBJ1-2; CDR3nt: TGTGCCAGCCTCCCTCACCCTGGCACCTTC; CDR3aa: CASLPHPGTF
d_gene: NA; abundance: once; v_gene: TRBV5-1; j_gene: TRBJ2-3; CDR3nt: TGCGCCAGCAGCTTGGCGGTTTTCGCAGGGCCTGGAGATACGCAGTATTTT; CDR3aa: CASSLAVFAGPGDTQYF
d_gene: NA; abundance: NA; v_gene: TRBV10-3; j_gene: TRBJ2-1; CDR3nt: TGTGCCATCAGCACAGCCGACTACAATGAGCAGTTCTTC; CDR3aa: CAISTADYNEQFF
d_gene: NA; abundance: NA; v_gene: TRBV7-2; j_gene: TRBJ1-5; CDR3nt: TGTGCCAGCAGCCACTTCGAAGGACCCGCTCATTTT; CDR3aa: CASSHFEGPAHF
d_gene: NA; abundance: NA; v_gene: TRBV6-5; j_gene: TRBJ2-7; CDR3nt: TGTGCCAGCAGCCAGGGGAGCTCCTACGAGCAGTACTTC; CDR3aa: CASSQGSSYEQYF
d_gene: TRBD1; abundance: NA; v_gene: TRBV11-1; j_gene: TRBJ2-1; CDR3nt: TGTGCCAGCAGCTTAAGTGGCGGACAGGCCGGCAATGAGCAGTTCTTC; CDR3aa: CASSLSGGQAGNEQFF
d_gene: NA; abundance: NA; v_gene: TRBV9; j_gene: TRBJ2-1; CDR3nt: TGTGCCAGTAGGCCGGCGGGGTACAATGAGCAGTTCTTC; CDR3aa: CASRPAGYNEQFF
d_gene: NA; abundance: NA; v_gene: TRBV15; j_gene: TRBJ2-7; CDR3nt: TGTGCCACCAGCAGAGTAGGGTCCTACGAGCAGTACTTC; CDR3aa: CATSRVGSYEQYF
d_gene: TRBD2; abundance: NA; v_gene: TRBV4-2; j_gene: TRBJ2-5; CDR3nt: TGTGCCAGCAGCCAAGATGCGGCGGGAGGTCAAGAGACCCAGTACTTC; CDR3aa: CASSQDAAGGQETQYF
d_gene: NA; abundance: NA; v_gene: TRBV19; j_gene: TRBJ2-1; CDR3nt: TGTGCCAGTCGACCTATCGAAAGGGATTACAATGAGCAGTTCTTC; CDR3aa: CASRPIERDYNEQFF
d_gene: NA; abundance: NA; v_gene: TRBV5-1; j_gene: TRBJ2-3; CDR3nt: TGCGCCAGCAGCTTGGAACGGACAGGCACAGATACGCAGTATTTT; CDR3aa: CASSLERTGTDTQYF
d_gene: NA; abundance: NA; v_gene: TRBV2; j_gene: TRBJ1-5; CDR3nt: TGTGCCAGCAGTGACCCGGGGAGGCCTCGCAATCAGCCCCAGCATTTT; CDR3aa: CASSDPGRPRNQPQHF
d_gene: NA; abundance: NA; v_gene: TRBV7-9; j_gene: TRBJ2-3; CDR3nt: TGTGCCAGCAGCTCAATGGGGGCAGATACGCAGTATTTT; CDR3aa: CASSSMGADTQYF
d_gene: NA; abundance: NA; v_gene: TRBV5-5; j_gene: TRBJ1-2; CDR3nt: TGTGCCAGCAGCTTGTACAGCTCTAACTATGGCTACACCTTC; CDR3aa: CASSLYSSNYGYTF
d_gene: NA; abundance: NA; v_gene: TRBV5-1; j_gene: TRBJ2-7; CDR3nt: TGCGCCAGCAGCTTGGCGGGGGGCGCCGGCTACGAGCAGTACTTC; CDR3aa: CASSLAGGAGYEQYF
d_gene: NA; abundance: NA; v_gene: TRBV4-1; j_gene: TRBJ1-1; CDR3nt: TGCGCCAGCAGCCAAGAAAAGGGACAGAACACTGAAGCTTTCTTT; CDR3aa: CASSQEKGQNTEAFF
d_gene: NA; abundance: NA; v_gene: TRBV2; j_gene: TRBJ1-1; CDR3nt: TGTGCCAGCAGTATTAGGCAGGCGAACACTGAAGCTTTCTTT; CDR3aa: CASSIRQANTEAFF
d_gene: TRBD2; abundance: NA; v_gene: TRBV4-1; j_gene: TRBJ2-3; CDR3nt: TGCGCCAGCAGCCAAGAACTAGCGGCAGATACGCAGTATTTT; CDR3aa: CASSQELAADTQYF
d_gene: NA; abundance: NA; v_gene: TRBV5-1; j_gene: TRBJ2-7; CDR3nt: TGCGCCAGCAGCCGGCCGGGTGACGAGCAGTACTTC; CDR3aa: CASSRPGDEQYF
d_gene: TRBD2; abundance: NA; v_gene: TRBV5-4; j_gene: TRBJ2-1; CDR3nt: TGTGCCAGCAGCTCCGGGACTAGCGGCTACAATGAGCAGTTCTTC; CDR3aa: CASSSGTSGYNEQFF
d_gene: TRBD1; abundance: NA; v_gene: TRBV28; j_gene: TRBJ1-4; CDR3nt: TGTGCCAGCAGTATGGGACAGGTAGAAGGAAAACTGTTTTTT; CDR3aa: CASSMGQVEGKLFF
d_gene: NA; abundance: NA; v_gene: TRBV28; j_gene: TRBJ2-7; CDR3nt: TGTGCCAGCCGGGCCCTAAGCCTCTACGAGCAGTACTTC; CDR3aa: CASRALSLYEQYF
d_gene: NA; abundance: NA; v_gene: TRBV5-6; j_gene: TRBJ2-3; CDR3nt: TGTGCCAGCAGCAGGGAGGGGGGCCCCACAGATACGCAGTATTTT; CDR3aa: CASSREGGPTDTQYF
d_gene: NA; abundance: once; v_gene: TRBV6-5; j_gene: TRBJ2-2; CDR3nt: TGTGCCAGCAGTTATTTAGGGGCGCGGGTCACCGGGGAGCTGTTTTTT; CDR3aa: CASSYLGARVTGELFF
d_gene: TRBD2; abundance: NA; v_gene: TRBV2; j_gene: TRBJ2-2; CDR3nt: TGTGCCAGCAGTGGTCTAGCGGGAGGGCGGGGGAGCACCGGGGAGCTGTTTTTT; CDR3aa: CASSGLAGGRGSTGELFF
d_gene: TRBD2; abundance: NA; v_gene: TRBV30; j_gene: TRBJ2-1; CDR3nt: TGTGCCTGGAGTGTTCGGCTAGCGGGAGAAAATGAGCAGTTCTTC; CDR3aa: CAWSVRLAGENEQFF
d_gene: TRBD1; abundance: NA; v_gene: TRBV5-1; j_gene: TRBJ2-3; CDR3nt: TGCGCCAGCAGGGATCGACAGGGCAGCACAGATACGCAGTATTTT; CDR3aa: CASRDRQGSTDTQYF
d_gene: TRBD1; abundance: NA; v_gene: TRBV7-2; j_gene: TRBJ2-7; CDR3nt: TGTGCCAGCGCCCGGACAGGATTCTACGAGCAGTACTTC; CDR3aa: CASARTGFYEQYF
d_gene: NA; abundance: NA; v_gene: TRBV18; j_gene: TRBJ1-2; CDR3nt: TGTGCCAGCTCATTGCGGACGGATAACTATGGCTACACCTTC; CDR3aa: CASSLRTDNYGYTF
d_gene: NA; abundance: NA; v_gene: TRBV20-1; j_gene: TRBJ1-1; CDR3nt: TGCAGTGCTAGTCGGCAGACCGAAGCTTTCTTT; CDR3aa: CSASRQTEAFF
d_gene: NA; abundance: NA; v_gene: TRBV19; j_gene: TRBJ1-4; CDR3nt: TGTGCCAGTAGAATGTCTCCTGCAACTAATGAAAAACTGTTTTTT; CDR3aa: CASRMSPATNEKLFF
d_gene: TRBD2; abundance: NA; v_gene: TRBV5-1; j_gene: TRBJ2-7; CDR3nt: TGCGCCAGCAGCTTGGGTCCGGGACTAGCGGGCGAATATCTCTTC; CDR3aa: CASSLGPGLAGEYLF
d_gene: TRBD1; abundance: NA; v_gene: TRBV5-5; j_gene: TRBJ1-5; CDR3nt: TGTGCCAACCCCCACAGGGGGTTTCAGCCCCAGCATTTT; CDR3aa: CANPHRGFQPQHF
d_gene: TRBD1; abundance: NA; v_gene: TRBV14; j_gene: TRBJ1-4; CDR3nt: TGTGCCAGCGCCGACAGGGCCGCAACTAATGAAAAACTGTTTTTT; CDR3aa: CASADRAATNEKLFF
d_gene: NA; abundance: NA; v_gene: TRBV28; j_gene: TRBJ1-1; CDR3nt: TGTGCCAGCAGTTTAGATGGTATGAACACTGAAGCTTTCTTT; CDR3aa: CASSLDGMNTEAFF
d_gene: TRBD1; abundance: NA; v_gene: TRBV11-2; j_gene: TRBJ2-7; CDR3nt: TGTGCCAGCAGCTTAATCTTGGGCAGGGGGATCTACGAGCAGTACTTC; CDR3aa: CASSLILGRGIYEQYF
d_gene: NA; abundance: NA; v_gene: TRBV11-2; j_gene: TRBJ2-2; CDR3nt: TGTGCCAGCAGCTTAGACGGGCGAGACACCGGGGAGCTGTTTTTT; CDR3aa: CASSLDGRDTGELFF
d_gene: NA; abundance: NA; v_gene: TRBV15; j_gene: TRBJ1-2; CDR3nt: TGTGCCACCAGCAGAGGTGCCAGGAAATCCTATGGCTACACCTTC; CDR3aa: CATSRGARKSYGYTF
d_gene: TRBD2; abundance: NA; v_gene: TRBV6-5; j_gene: TRBJ2-1; CDR3nt: TGTGCCAGCAGTTACCGACTAGCGAGCCATGAGCAGTTCTTC; CDR3aa: CASSYRLASHEQFF
d_gene: NA; abundance: NA; v_gene: TRBV6-1; j_gene: TRBJ2-3; CDR3nt: TGTGCCAGCAGTGACCGGGGGAGCACGGCAGATACGCAGTATTTT; CDR3aa: CASSDRGSTADTQYF
d_gene: NA; abundance: NA; v_gene: TRBV6-1; j_gene: TRBJ2-7; CDR3nt: TGTGCCAGCAGTGAAAGTTGGTGGGCCTACGAGCAGTACTTC; CDR3aa: CASSESWWAYEQYF
d_gene: NA; abundance: NA; v_gene: TRBV12-5; j_gene: TRBJ2-3; CDR3nt: TGTGCTAGTGGTTTTTCGGGCATCACAGATACGCAGTATTTT; CDR3aa: CASGFSGITDTQYF
d_gene: NA; abundance: NA; v_gene: TRBV4-1; j_gene: TRBJ2-7; CDR3nt: TGCGCCAGCAGCCAGAGACAGGGGGGCGGTAGCGGGAGCGGAACCTACGAGCAGTACTTC; CDR3aa: CASSQRQGGGSGSGTYEQYF
d_gene: TRBD2; abundance: NA; v_gene: TRBV5-1; j_gene: TRBJ2-3; CDR3nt: TGCGCCAGCAGCCAGGGACTAGGACCAGATACGCAGTATTTT; CDR3aa: CASSQGLGPDTQYF
d_gene: TRBD2; abundance: NA; v_gene: TRBV6-6; j_gene: TRBJ2-2; CDR3nt: TGTGCCAGCAGTTCGCCGGGACTAGTCGAGGGGGAGCTGTTTTTT; CDR3aa: CASSSPGLVEGELFF
d_gene: NA; abundance: NA; v_gene: TRBV28; j_gene: TRBJ2-2; CDR3nt: TGTGCCAGCAGTTTCCCCGGGGAGCTGTTTTTT; CDR3aa: CASSFPGELFF
d_gene: TRBD2; abundance: NA; v_gene: TRBV5-1; j_gene: TRBJ2-1; CDR3nt: TGCGCCAGCAGCGTCTCCGCCGGGACTAGCAATGAGCAGTTCTTC; CDR3aa: CASSVSAGTSNEQFF
d_gene: NA; abundance: NA; v_gene: TRBV30; j_gene: TRBJ2-3; CDR3nt: TGTGCCTGGAGCCCTAAGACACCAATCTTCACAGATACGCAGTATTTT; CDR3aa: CAWSPKTPIFTDTQYF
d_gene: TRBD2; abundance: once; v_gene: TRBV19; j_gene: TRBJ2-2; CDR3nt: TGTGCCAGTAGTATCGCGGGAGATACCGGGGAGCTGTTTTTT; CDR3aa: CASSIAGDTGELFF